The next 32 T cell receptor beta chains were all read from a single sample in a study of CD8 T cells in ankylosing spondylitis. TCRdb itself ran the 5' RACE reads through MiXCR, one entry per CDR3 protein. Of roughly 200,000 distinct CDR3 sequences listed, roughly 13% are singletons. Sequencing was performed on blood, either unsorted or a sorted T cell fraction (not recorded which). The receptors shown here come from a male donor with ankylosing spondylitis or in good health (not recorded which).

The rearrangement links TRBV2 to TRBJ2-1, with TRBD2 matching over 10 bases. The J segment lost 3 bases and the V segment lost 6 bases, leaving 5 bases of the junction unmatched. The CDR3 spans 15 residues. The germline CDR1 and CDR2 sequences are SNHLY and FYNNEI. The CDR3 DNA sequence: TGTGCCAGCAGAAGCAGGACTAGCGGCTACAATGAGCAGTTCTTC. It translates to CASRSRTSGYNEQFF.

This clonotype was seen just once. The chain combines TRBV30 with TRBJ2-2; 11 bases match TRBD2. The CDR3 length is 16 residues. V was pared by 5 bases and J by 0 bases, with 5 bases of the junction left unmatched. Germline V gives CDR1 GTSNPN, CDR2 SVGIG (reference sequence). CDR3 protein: CAWEGLAGTNTGELFF. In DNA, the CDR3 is TGTGCCTGGGAAGGACTAGCGGGCACGAACACCGGGGAGCTGTTTTTT.

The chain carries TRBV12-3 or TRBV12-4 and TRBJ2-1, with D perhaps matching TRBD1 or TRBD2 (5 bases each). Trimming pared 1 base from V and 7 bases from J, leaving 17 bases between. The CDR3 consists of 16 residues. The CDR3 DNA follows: TGTGCCAGCAGTTTAGGCCCCGGGGCGTTGGGGAATGAGCAGTTCTTC. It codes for CASSLGPGALGNEQFF.

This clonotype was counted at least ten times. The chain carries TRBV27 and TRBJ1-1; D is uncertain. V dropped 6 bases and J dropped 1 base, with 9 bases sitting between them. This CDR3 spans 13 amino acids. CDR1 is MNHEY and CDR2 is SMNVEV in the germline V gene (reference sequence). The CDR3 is CASSPGGNTEAFF. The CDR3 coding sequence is TGTGCCAGCAGCCCTGGTGGGAACACTGAAGCTTTCTTT.

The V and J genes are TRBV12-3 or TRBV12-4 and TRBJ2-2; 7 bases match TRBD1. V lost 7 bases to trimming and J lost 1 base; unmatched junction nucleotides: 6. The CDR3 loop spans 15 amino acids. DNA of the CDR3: TGTGCCAGCACCCCGGGACAGTTGAACACCGGGGAGCTGTTTTTT. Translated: CASTPGQLNTGELFF.

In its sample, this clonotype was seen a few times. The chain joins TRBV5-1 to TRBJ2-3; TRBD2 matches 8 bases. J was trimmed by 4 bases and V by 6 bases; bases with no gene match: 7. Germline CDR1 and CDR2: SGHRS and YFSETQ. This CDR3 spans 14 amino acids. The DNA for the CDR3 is TGCGCCAGCACCTACTCCGGGGGGGCAGATACGCAGTATTTT. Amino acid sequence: CASTYSGGADTQYF.

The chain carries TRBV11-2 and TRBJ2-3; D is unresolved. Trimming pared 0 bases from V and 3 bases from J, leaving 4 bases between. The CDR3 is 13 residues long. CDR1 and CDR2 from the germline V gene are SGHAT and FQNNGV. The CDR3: CASSLDATDTQYF. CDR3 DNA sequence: TGTGCCAGCAGCTTAGATGCTACAGATACGCAGTATTTT.

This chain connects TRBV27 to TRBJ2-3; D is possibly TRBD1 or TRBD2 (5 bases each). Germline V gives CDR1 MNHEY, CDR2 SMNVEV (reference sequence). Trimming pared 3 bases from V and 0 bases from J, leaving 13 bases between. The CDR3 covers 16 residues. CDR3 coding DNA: TGTGCCAGCAGTTTTTTGGGGACGCCTAGCACAGATACGCAGTATTTT. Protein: CASSFLGTPSTDTQYF.

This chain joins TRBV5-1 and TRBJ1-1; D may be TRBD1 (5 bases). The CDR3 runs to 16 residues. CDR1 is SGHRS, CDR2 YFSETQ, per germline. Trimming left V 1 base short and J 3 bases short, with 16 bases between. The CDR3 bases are TGCGCCAGCAGCTTGTGGGGCGGTATGCCGGACACTGAAGCTTTCTTT. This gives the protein CASSLWGGMPDTEAFF. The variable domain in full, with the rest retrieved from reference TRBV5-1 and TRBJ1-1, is KAGVTQTPRYLIKTRGQQVTLSCSPISGHRSVSWYQQTPGQGLQFLFEYFSETQRNKGNFPGRFSGRQFSNSRSEMNVSTLELGDSALYLCASSLWGGMPDTEAFFGQGTRLTVV.

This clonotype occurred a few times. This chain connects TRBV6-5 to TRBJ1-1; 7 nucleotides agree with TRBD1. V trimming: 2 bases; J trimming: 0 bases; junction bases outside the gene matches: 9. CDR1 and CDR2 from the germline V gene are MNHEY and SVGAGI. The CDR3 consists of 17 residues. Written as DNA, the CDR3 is TGTGCCAGCAGTTACGTCGGGACAGTGACTATGAACACTGAAGCTTTCTTT. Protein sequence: CASSYVGTVTMNTEAFF.

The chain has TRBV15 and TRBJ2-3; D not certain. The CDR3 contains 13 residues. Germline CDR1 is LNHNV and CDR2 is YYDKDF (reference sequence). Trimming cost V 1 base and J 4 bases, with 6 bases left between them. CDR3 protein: CATSRGFADTQYF. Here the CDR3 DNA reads TGTGCCACCAGCAGAGGCTTCGCAGATACGCAGTATTTT.

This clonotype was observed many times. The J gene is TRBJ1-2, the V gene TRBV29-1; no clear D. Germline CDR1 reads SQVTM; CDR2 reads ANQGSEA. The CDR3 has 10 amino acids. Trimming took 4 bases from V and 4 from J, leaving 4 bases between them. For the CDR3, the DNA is TGCAGCGTTGCAGGCTATGGCTACACCTTC. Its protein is CSVAGYGYTF.

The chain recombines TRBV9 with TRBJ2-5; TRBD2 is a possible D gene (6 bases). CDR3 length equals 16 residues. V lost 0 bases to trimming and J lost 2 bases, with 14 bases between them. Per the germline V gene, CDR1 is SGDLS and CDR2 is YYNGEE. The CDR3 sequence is CASSVETAGGQETQYF. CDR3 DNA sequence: TGTGCCAGCAGCGTAGAAACAGCGGGTGGGCAAGAGACCCAGTACTTC.

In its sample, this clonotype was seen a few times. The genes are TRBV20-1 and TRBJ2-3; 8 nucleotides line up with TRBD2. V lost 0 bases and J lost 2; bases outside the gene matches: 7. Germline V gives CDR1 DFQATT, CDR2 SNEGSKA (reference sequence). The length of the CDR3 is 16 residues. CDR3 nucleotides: TGCAGTGCTAGAGATCATCAGCGGGGGCCCACAGATACGCAGTATTTT. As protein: CSARDHQRGPTDTQYF.

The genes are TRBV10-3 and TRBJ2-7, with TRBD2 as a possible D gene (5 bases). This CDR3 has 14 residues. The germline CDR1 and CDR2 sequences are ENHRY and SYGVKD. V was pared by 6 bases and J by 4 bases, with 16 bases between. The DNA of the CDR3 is TGTGCCATCAGCGGAGAGGGTACACGATACGAGCAGTACTTC. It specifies CAISGEGTRYEQYF.

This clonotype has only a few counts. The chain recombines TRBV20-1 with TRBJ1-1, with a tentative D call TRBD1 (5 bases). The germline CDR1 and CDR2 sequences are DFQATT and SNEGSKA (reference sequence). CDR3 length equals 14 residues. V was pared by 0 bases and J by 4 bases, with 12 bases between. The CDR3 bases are TGCAGTGCTAGAGACGGGGGGAAGGGCACTGAAGCTTTCTTT. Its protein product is CSARDGGKGTEAFF.

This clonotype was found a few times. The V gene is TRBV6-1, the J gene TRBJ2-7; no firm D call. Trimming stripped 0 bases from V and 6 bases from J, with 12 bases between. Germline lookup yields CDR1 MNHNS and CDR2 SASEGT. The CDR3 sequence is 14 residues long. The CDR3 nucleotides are TGTGCCAGCAGTGAAGCGCCCAGACCTAGCGAGCAGTACTTC. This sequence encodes CASSEAPRPSEQYF.

This CDR3 is CASSLLENTGELFF. DNA for the CDR3: TGTGCCAGCAGCTTACTAGAGAACACCGGGGAGCTGTTTTTT. The J gene is TRBJ2-2, the V gene TRBV7-9; D call uncertain. The germline V gene has CDR1 SEHNR and CDR2 FQNEAQ (reference sequence). The CDR3 has 14 amino acids. Between the trimmed V and J ends, which lost 2 bases and 1 base, there was a span of 5 bases.

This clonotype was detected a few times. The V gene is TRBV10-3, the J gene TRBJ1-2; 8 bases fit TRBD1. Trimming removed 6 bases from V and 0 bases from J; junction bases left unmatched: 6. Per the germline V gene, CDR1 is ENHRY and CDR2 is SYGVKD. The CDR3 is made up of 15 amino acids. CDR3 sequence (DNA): TGTGCCATCAGCGAGAAGGGACAGGCTAACTATGGCTACACCTTC. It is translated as CAISEKGQANYGYTF.

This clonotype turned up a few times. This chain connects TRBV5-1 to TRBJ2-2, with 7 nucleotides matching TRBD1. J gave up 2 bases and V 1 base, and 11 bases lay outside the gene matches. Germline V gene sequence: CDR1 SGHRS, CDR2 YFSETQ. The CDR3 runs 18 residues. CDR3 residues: CASSLWALDRANTGELFF. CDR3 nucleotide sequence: TGCGCCAGCAGCTTGTGGGCTCTAGACAGGGCAAACACCGGGGAGCTGTTTTTT.

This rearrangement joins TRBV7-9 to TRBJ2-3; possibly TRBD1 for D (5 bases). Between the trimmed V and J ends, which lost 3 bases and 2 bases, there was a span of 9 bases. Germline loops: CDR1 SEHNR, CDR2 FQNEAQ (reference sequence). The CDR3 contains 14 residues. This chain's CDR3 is CASSFGHNTDTQYF. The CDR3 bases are TGTGCCAGCAGCTTTGGACACAACACAGATACGCAGTATTTT. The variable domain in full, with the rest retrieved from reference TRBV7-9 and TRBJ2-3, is DTGVSQNPRHKITKRGQNVTFRCDPISEHNRLYWYRQTLGQGPEFLTYFQNEAQLEKSRLLSDRFSAERPKGSFSTLEIQRTEQGDSAMYLCASSFGHNTDTQYFGPGTRLTVL.

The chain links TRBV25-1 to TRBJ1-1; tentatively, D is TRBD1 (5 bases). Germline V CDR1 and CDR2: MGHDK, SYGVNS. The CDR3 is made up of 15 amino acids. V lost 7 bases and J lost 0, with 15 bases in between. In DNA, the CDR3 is TGTGCCAGCACCCGAGGGGTGGGTATGAACACTGAAGCTTTCTTT. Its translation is CASTRGVGMNTEAFF.

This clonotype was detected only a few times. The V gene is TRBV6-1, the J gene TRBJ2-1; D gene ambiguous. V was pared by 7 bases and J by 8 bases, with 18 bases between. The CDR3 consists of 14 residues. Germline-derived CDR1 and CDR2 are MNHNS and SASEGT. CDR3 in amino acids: CASTPAGESDEQFF. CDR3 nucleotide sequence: TGTGCCAGCACTCCGGCTGGCGAAAGCGATGAGCAGTTCTTC.

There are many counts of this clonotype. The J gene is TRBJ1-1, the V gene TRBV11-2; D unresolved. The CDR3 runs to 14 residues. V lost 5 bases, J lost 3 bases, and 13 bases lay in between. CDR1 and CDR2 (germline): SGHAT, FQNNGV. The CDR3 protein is CASSPAIVHTEAFF. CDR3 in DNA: TGTGCCAGCAGCCCCGCGATAGTACACACTGAAGCTTTCTTT.

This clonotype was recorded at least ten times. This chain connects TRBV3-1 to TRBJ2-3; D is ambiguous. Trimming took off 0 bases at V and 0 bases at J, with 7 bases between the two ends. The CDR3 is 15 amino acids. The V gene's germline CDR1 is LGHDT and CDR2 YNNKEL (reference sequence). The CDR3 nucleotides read TGTGCCAGCAGCCAAGAAGGAAGGAGCACAGATACGCAGTATTTT. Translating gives CASSQEGRSTDTQYF.

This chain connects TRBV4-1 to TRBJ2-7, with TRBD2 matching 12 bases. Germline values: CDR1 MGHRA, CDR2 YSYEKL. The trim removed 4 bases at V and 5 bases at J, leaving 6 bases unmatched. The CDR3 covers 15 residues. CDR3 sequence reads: CASSPTSGGTHEQYF. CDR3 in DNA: TGCGCCAGCAGCCCGACTAGCGGGGGTACCCACGAGCAGTACTTC.

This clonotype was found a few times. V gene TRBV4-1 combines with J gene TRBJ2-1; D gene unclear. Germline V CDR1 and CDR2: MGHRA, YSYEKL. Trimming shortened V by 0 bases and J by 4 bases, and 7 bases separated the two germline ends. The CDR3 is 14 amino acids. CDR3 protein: CASSQEATYNEQFF. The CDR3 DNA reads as TGCGCCAGCAGCCAAGAGGCTACATACAATGAGCAGTTCTTC.

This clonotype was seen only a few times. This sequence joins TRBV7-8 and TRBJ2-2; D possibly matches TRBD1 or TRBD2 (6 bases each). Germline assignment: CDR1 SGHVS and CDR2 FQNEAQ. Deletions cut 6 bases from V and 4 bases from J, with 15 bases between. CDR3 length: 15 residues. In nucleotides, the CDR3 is TGTGCCAGCAGTCTCCCGGGGGCTGGCACCGGGGAGCTGTTTTTT. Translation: CASSLPGAGTGELFF.

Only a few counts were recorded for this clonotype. The CDR3 loop is CASSLQGRMFNQPQHF. DNA of the CDR3: TGTGCCAGCAGTTTACAGGGAAGGATGTTCAATCAGCCCCAGCATTTT. The chain is built from TRBV6-5 and TRBJ1-5; D perhaps matches TRBD1 (6 bases). V lost 4 bases to trimming and J lost 3 bases, with 16 bases between them. This CDR3 comprises 16 residues. Germline assignment: CDR1 MNHEY and CDR2 SVGAGI.

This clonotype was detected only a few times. The CDR3 nucleotides are TGTGCCAGCAATAATCCTGGGGGAAAAGAGACCCAGTACTTC. Encoded protein: CASNNPGGKETQYF. The chain has TRBV9 and TRBJ2-5; D may be TRBD1 or TRBD2 (5 bases each). Per the germline V gene, CDR1 is SGDLS and CDR2 is YYNGEE. CDR3 length: 14 amino acids. V was trimmed by 6 bases and J by 3 bases, leaving 15 bases between them.

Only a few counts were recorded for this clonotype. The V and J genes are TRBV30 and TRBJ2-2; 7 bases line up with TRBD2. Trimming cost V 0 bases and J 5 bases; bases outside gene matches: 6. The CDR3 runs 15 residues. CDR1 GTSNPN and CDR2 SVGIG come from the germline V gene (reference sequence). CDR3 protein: CAWSVRWGGTGELFF. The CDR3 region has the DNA TGTGCCTGGAGTGTACGGTGGGGGGGGACCGGGGAGCTGTTTTTT.

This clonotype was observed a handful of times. The CDR3 DNA follows: TGTGCCAGCAGCTTAGGCAGGTCAAGGACTAGCGGGAATGAGCAGTTCTTC. Translating it yields CASSLGRSRTSGNEQFF. The J gene is TRBJ2-1, the V gene TRBV13; 11 bases agree with TRBD2. CDR1 and CDR2 (germline): PRHDT, FYEKMQ (reference sequence). V was clipped by 0 bases and J by 7 bases; unmatched bases: 8. This CDR3 is built from 17 residues.